These 20 T cell receptor beta chains share one sample of origin, sequenced in a study of regulatory T cells in long-lasting Graves disease. Described time point: newly diagnosed GD, antithyroid drugs for less than 3 months. PBMCs were the source of the RNA used for TCR sequencing. In building TCR beta libraries, iRepertoire HTBI primers were used together with Arm-PCR of CDR3 regions. MiXCR was run by TCRdb on the multiplex PCR reads, yielding one entry per CDR3 protein. The table has 450,000 to 600,000 distinct CDR3 sequences, approximately 12% seen once; the top ten hold roughly a tenth. This sample also belongs to another study, concerning T cells in Graves' hyperthyroidism and ophthalmopathy.

Sequences were derived from peripheral blood mononuclear cells (PBMCs), sampled at new diagnosis, from a patient treated with antithyroid drugs. These receptors were obtained from a man younger than 45 with Graves disease.

This sequence joins TRBV19 and TRBJ2-1, with 7 positions matching TRBD2. Germline assignment: CDR1 LNHDA and CDR2 SQIVND (reference sequence). CDR3 length: 15 amino acids. Losses at the gene ends were 7 bases for V and 8 bases for J; bases not matched to a gene: 14. For the CDR3, the DNA is TGTGCCAGTACCTCTTGGGGGGGACTCGAAGATGAGCAGTTCTTC. Encoded protein: CASTSWGGLEDEQFF.

This clonotype was picked up a small number of times. The rearrangement uses TRBV4-1 and TRBJ2-7; TRBD1 matches 9 bases. The ends lost 0 bases at V and 5 bases at J; junction bases unmatched: 5. This CDR3 is built from 15 residues. CDR1 and CDR2 from the germline V gene are MGHRA and YSYEKL. The CDR3, as DNA: TGCGCCAGCAGCCAAGAGAGGACAGGGGTCCACGAGCAGTACTTC. This encodes CASSQERTGVHEQYF.

This clonotype was observed many times. This chain connects TRBV5-1 to TRBJ2-5, with TRBD1 identical over 11 bases. Germline V gene lookup returns CDR1 SGHRS and CDR2 YFSETQ. The CDR3 is 15 amino acids. Trimming removed 4 bases from V and 1 base from J; junction bases left unmatched: 3. The CDR3 loop is CASSPGTGGQETQYF. Here the CDR3 DNA reads TGCGCCAGCAGCCCGGGGACAGGGGGCCAAGAGACCCAGTACTTC.

This clonotype was observed many times. V is TRBV29-1 and J is TRBJ2-3; D tentatively reads TRBD1 or TRBD2 (5 bases each). Germline V gene data show CDR1 as SQVTM and CDR2 as ANQGSEA. The V gene lost 8 bases and the J gene lost 4 bases, with 16 bases spanning the gap. The CDR3 has 13 amino acids. In DNA, the CDR3 is TGCAGCCTCACGGGGCGCAACTCAGATACGCAGTATTTT. It translates to CSLTGRNSDTQYF.

The rearrangement joins TRBV5-5 to TRBJ1-1; 7 nucleotides align to TRBD1. This CDR3 comprises 15 residues. Losses at the gene ends were 0 bases for V and 4 bases for J; bases not matched to a gene: 6. The germline CDR1 and CDR2 sequences are SGHKS and YYEKEE (reference sequence). In DNA, the CDR3 is TGTGCCAGCAGCTTGGAAATTTCAGGGGGCACTGAAGCTTTCTTT. This translates into CASSLEISGGTEAFF.

This clonotype was seen at least ten times. The rearrangement uses TRBV20-1 and TRBJ2-2; 8 nucleotides align to TRBD1. After removal of 4 bases from V and 3 bases from J, the junction contained 4 bases not matched to a gene. Germline-derived CDR1 and CDR2 are DFQATT and SNEGSKA (reference sequence). The CDR3 length is 14 residues. The CDR3 DNA follows: TGCAGTGCTACCAGACAGGGGTACACCGGGGAGCTGTTTTTT. Translating it yields CSATRQGYTGELFF.

This clonotype came up a few times. This chain connects TRBV5-1 to TRBJ2-5; 7 bases are a match to TRBD2. The junction had 5 bases not matched to a gene; V was cut back by 4 bases and J by 5 bases. The CDR3 runs to 13 residues. Germline CDR1 is SGHRS and CDR2 is YFSETQ. CDR3 region: CASSLAVLETQYF. Here the CDR3 DNA reads TGCGCCAGCAGCCTAGCGGTCCTGGAGACCCAGTACTTC.

This chain connects TRBV4-1 to TRBJ2-7, with unresolved D. Germline-derived CDR1 and CDR2 are MGHRA and YSYEKL. The CDR3 runs 15 residues. V was cut by 1 base and J by 4 bases, with 14 bases left in between. CDR3 nucleotide sequence: TGCGCCAGCAGCCAAGCGGGTGGGCAGTTTTACGAGCAGTACTTC. This gives the protein CASSQAGGQFYEQYF.

J is TRBJ2-5 and V is TRBV5-1; 9 nucleotides match TRBD1. The CDR3 has 15 amino acids. Per germline, CDR1 SGHRS and CDR2 YFSETQ. J gave up 7 bases and V 5 bases, and 12 bases lay outside the gene matches. The CDR3 loop is CASRRQGVLGGTQYF. CDR3 coding DNA: TGCGCCAGCAGGAGACAGGGGGTTTTGGGAGGGACCCAGTACTTC.

This clonotype was found a few times. The chain joins TRBV11-2 to TRBJ2-7; D is unclear. Deletions cut 0 bases from V and 5 bases from J, with 14 bases between. This CDR3 has 15 residues. Germline V lookup: CDR1 SGHAT, CDR2 FQNNGV. DNA of the CDR3: TGTGCCAGCAGCTTAGATCGCACCGTCTGGGACGAGCAGTACTTC. The encoded protein is CASSLDRTVWDEQYF.

This clonotype was observed many times. V and J are TRBV6-9 and TRBJ2-1; 7 bases are shared with TRBD2. Looked up from germline, CDR1 is MNHGY and CDR2 is SVAAGI. The CDR3 has 14 amino acids. Trimming removed 3 bases from V and 4 bases from J; junction bases left unmatched: 3. The CDR3: CASSYGREYNEQFF. The CDR3 DNA reads as TGTGCCAGCAGTTACGGGCGGGAGTACAATGAGCAGTTCTTC.

At least ten counts were recorded for this clonotype. V is TRBV5-1 and J is TRBJ2-5; D call uncertain. The V gene's germline CDR1 is SGHRS and CDR2 YFSETQ. V lost 3 bases to trimming and J lost 4 bases, with 10 bases between them. The length of the CDR3 is 13 residues. CDR3 amino acids: CASSSASAETQYF. For the CDR3, the DNA is TGCGCCAGCAGCTCCGCCAGCGCAGAGACCCAGTACTTC. The full variable domain, with the rest looked up from reference TRBV5-1 and TRBJ2-5, is KAGVTQTPRYLIKTRGQQVTLSCSPISGHRSVSWYQQTPGQGLQFLFEYFSETQRNKGNFPGRFSGRQFSNSRSEMNVSTLELGDSALYLCASSSASAETQYFGPGTRLLVL.

This clonotype was found many times. The V and J genes are TRBV20-1 and TRBJ2-1; no definite D call. Germline CDR1 reads DFQATT; CDR2 reads SNEGSKA (reference sequence). The CDR3 is made up of 11 amino acids. V lost 3 bases and J lost 4, with 4 bases in between. The DNA for the CDR3 is TGCAGTGCTAGGGGGTACAATGAGCAGTTCTTC. Amino acid sequence: CSARGYNEQFF.

This clonotype was detected many times. The chain is built from TRBV11-2 and TRBJ2-7; 7 bases agree with TRBD2. The CDR3 is 14 amino acids. Germline CDR1 is SGHAT and CDR2 is FQNNGV. The V segment lost 3 bases and the J segment 6 bases; nucleotides outside the gene matches: 8. CDR3 sequence (DNA): TGTGCCAGCAGCTTTTTCGGGAGGTCAGGCGAGCAGTACTTC. Residues: CASSFFGRSGEQYF. Combining the CDR3 with reference TRBV11-2 and TRBJ2-7 gives the whole variable domain EAGVAQSPRYKIIEKRQSVAFWCNPISGHATLYWYQQILGQGPKLLIQFQNNGVVDDSQLPKDRFSAERLKGVDSTLKIQPAKLEDSAVYLCASSFFGRSGEQYFGPGTRLTVT.

This clonotype was counted ten times or more. V and J are TRBV29-1 and TRBJ2-1; possibly TRBD2 for D (5 bases). The CDR3 totals 12 residues. The germline V and J ends were trimmed by 3 bases and 4 bases, with 7 bases remaining between them. Per germline, CDR1 SQVTM and CDR2 ANQGSEA. The CDR3 loop reads CSVERAYNEQFF. The DNA for the CDR3 is TGCAGCGTTGAGAGGGCTTACAATGAGCAGTTCTTC.

This clonotype was seen many times. The chain carries TRBV5-1 and TRBJ1-3; D is perhaps TRBD1 (6 bases). In germline, CDR1 is SGHRS, CDR2 YFSETQ. V was shortened by 4 bases and J by 0 bases, with 17 bases between the two germline ends. CDR3 size: 17 residues. CDR3 in amino acids: CASSKQSGAYSGNTIYF. For the CDR3, the DNA is TGCGCCAGCAGCAAACAATCAGGGGCGTACTCTGGAAACACCATATATTTT.

There are a few counts of this clonotype. Germline is not matched at one junction end, which may reflect a read error. The chain is built from TRBV12-3 or TRBV12-4 and TRBJ1-6; D call uncertain. This CDR3 comprises 12 residues. CDR3 nucleotide sequence: TGTGCCAGCTGTTTTCGGACCTCACCCCTCCACTTT. This encodes CASCFRTSPLHF.

This clonotype was picked up a small number of times. The chain's CDR3 is CASSLGQGLDEKLFF. Written as DNA, the CDR3 is TGTGCCAGCAGCTTGGGACAGGGGCTGGATGAAAAACTGTTTTTT. The chain employs TRBV5-6 and TRBJ1-4; 8 bases line up with TRBD1. J lost 6 bases, V lost 0 bases, and 4 bases had no gene match. Germline V gene data show CDR1 as SGHDT and CDR2 as YYEEEE. The CDR3 sequence is 15 residues long.

There are many counts of this clonotype. The genes are TRBV5-5 and TRBJ1-1; D is possibly TRBD1 (5 bases). CDR1 and CDR2 from the germline V gene are SGHKS and YYEKEE (reference sequence). Between the trimmed V and J ends, which lost 4 bases and 3 bases, there was a span of 13 bases. CDR3 size: 14 residues. CDR3 residues: CASSPGTDYTEAFF. CDR3 DNA: TGTGCCAGCAGCCCTGGGACGGACTACACTGAAGCTTTCTTT. Looking up the rest from reference TRBV5-5 and TRBJ1-1 gives the full variable domain: DAGVTQSPTHLIKTRGQQVTLRCSPISGHKSVSWYQQVLGQGPQFIFQYYEKEERGRGNFPDRFSARQFPNYSSELNVNALLLGDSALYLCASSPGTDYTEAFFGQGTRLTVV.

The chain carries TRBV18 and TRBJ1-1; D is possibly TRBD1 (6 bases). Germline V gives CDR1 KGHSH, CDR2 LQKENI. The CDR3 consists of 14 residues. V lost 8 bases, J lost 1 base, and 14 bases lay in between. The CDR3 nucleotides read TGTGCCAGCCGGATAGGGGGTCCGAACACTGAAGCTTTCTTT. Protein sequence: CASRIGGPNTEAFF.